The 27 T cell receptor beta chains below were found in one sample sequenced in a study of blood T cell repertoires in COVID-19. Measured with immunoSEQ multiplex PCR; TCRdb has only the in-frame clones, and not every one. The sample lists hundreds of thousands of clones; around four fifths were seen once. Material: peripheral blood. The origin of the receptors is a man aged 35 to 55 with acute or convalescent COVID-19.

J is TRBJ2-3 and V is TRBV5-1; TRBD2 matches 13 bases. CDR3 length equals 16 residues. Germline CDR1 is SGHRS and CDR2 is YFSETQ. Losses at the gene ends were 4 bases for V and 2 bases for J; bases not matched to a gene: 4. CDR3 coding DNA: TGCGCCAGCAGCCCGGGACTAGCGGGGACCACAGATACGCAGTATTTT. Translating it yields CASSPGLAGTTDTQYF. Full variable domain (outside the CDR3, taken from reference TRBV5-1 and TRBJ2-3): KAGVTQTPRYLIKTRGQQVTLSCSPISGHRSVSWYQQTPGQGLQFLFEYFSETQRNKGNFPGRFSGRQFSNSRSEMNVSTLELGDSALYLCASSPGLAGTTDTQYFGPGTRLTVL.

The chain employs TRBV29-1 and TRBJ2-6; D remains ambiguous. CDR3 length: 13 residues. Trimming left V 6 bases short and J 0 bases short, with 6 bases between. Germline-derived CDR1 and CDR2 are SQVTM and ANQGSEA. CDR3 sequence reads: CSVRDSGANVLTF. The CDR3 coding sequence is TGCAGCGTACGAGACTCTGGGGCCAACGTCCTGACTTTC.

The genes are TRBV3-1 (or the pseudogene TRBV3-2) and TRBJ2-2, with D possibly TRBD2 on 6 matching bases. The V end was cut by 5 bases, the J end by 0 bases, with 7 bases between. The CDR3 consists of 14 residues. From germline, CDR1 is LGHDT and CDR2 YNNKEL (reference sequence). The CDR3: CASSSGANTGELFF. In DNA form, the CDR3 reads TGTGCCAGCAGCTCGGGGGCGAACACCGGGGAGCTGTTTTTT.

V gene TRBV24-1 combines with J gene TRBJ1-2; D is possibly TRBD1 (5 bases). V lost 12 bases, J lost 8 bases, and 21 bases lay in between. Germline V CDR1 and CDR2: KGHDR, SFDVKD. The CDR3 covers 13 residues. Written as DNA, the CDR3 is TGTGCCGCCCTGGGGGGGGGTTCCGGCGGCTACACCTTC. This encodes CAALGGGSGGYTF.

The rearrangement links TRBV4-2 to TRBJ1-2; 8 bases agree with TRBD1. This CDR3 is 16 amino acids long. Germline V CDR1 and CDR2: LGHNA, YNFKEQ. The J segment lost 7 bases and the V segment lost 0 bases, leaving 10 bases of the junction unmatched. Here the CDR3 reads CASSQERAGGLRGYTF. In DNA form, the CDR3 reads TGTGCCAGCAGCCAAGAGCGGGCAGGGGGCTTACGTGGCTACACCTTC.

The gene calls are TRBV10-3 and TRBJ1-2, with D possibly matching TRBD1 (6 bases). The CDR3 totals 13 residues. Trimming pared 2 bases from V and 5 bases from J, leaving 9 bases between. Germline CDR1 is ENHRY and CDR2 is SYGVKD. CDR3 DNA sequence: TGTGCCATCAGTGAGGGGGGCGTTTATGGCTACACCTTC. This sequence encodes CAISEGGVYGYTF.

A few counts support this clone. The V and J genes are TRBV19 and TRBJ2-7; no clear D. In germline, CDR1 is LNHDA, CDR2 SQIVND (reference sequence). There are 15 residues in the CDR3. Trimming shortened V by 4 bases and J by 5 bases, and 18 bases separated the two germline ends. The CDR3 coding sequence is TGTGCCAGTAGTAACCGACACCCTCAAGAGAACGAGCAGTACTTC. Translation gives CASSNRHPQENEQYF.

This clone was detected only a few times. This sequence joins TRBV5-6 and TRBJ2-5; 9 positions match TRBD2. The CDR3 sequence is 16 residues long. Trimming cost V 0 bases and J 0 bases; bases outside gene matches: 3. CDR1 and CDR2 from the germline V gene are SGHDT and YYEEEE. The CDR3: CASSLDSGSDQETQYF. CDR3 DNA sequence: TGTGCCAGCAGCTTGGATAGCGGGAGTGACCAAGAGACCCAGTACTTC.

The genes are TRBV18 and TRBJ2-1, with D possibly being TRBD1 (6 bases). V was shortened by 1 base and J by 0 bases, with 10 bases between the two germline ends. Germline CDR1 reads KGHSH; CDR2 reads LQKENI. CDR3 size: 16 residues. CDR3: CASSPLTGNSYNEQFF. The CDR3 coding sequence is TGTGCCAGCTCACCACTAACAGGGAACTCCTACAATGAGCAGTTCTTC. Filled out from reference TRBV18 and TRBJ2-1, the complete variable domain reads NAGVMQNPRHLVRRRGQEARLRCSPMKGHSHVYWYRQLPEEGLKFMVYLQKENIIDESGMPKERFSAEFPKEGPSILRIQQVVRGDSAAYFCASSPLTGNSYNEQFFGPGTRLTVL.

V usage is TRBV9 and J usage is TRBJ1-4; TRBD1 matches at 7 bases. The CDR3 covers 17 residues. Losses at the gene ends were 3 bases for V and 2 bases for J; bases not matched to a gene: 10. From germline, CDR1 is SGDLS and CDR2 YYNGEE. The CDR3 DNA reads as TGTGCCAGCAGCGATGACAGGGAACGCCCTACTAATGAAAAACTGTTTTTT. Amino acids: CASSDDRERPTNEKLFF.

The chain couples TRBV6-5 to TRBJ1-4; possibly TRBD1 for D (5 bases). V lost 8 bases, J lost 8 bases, and 21 bases lay in between. The CDR3 runs to 15 residues. Germline assignment: CDR1 MNHEY and CDR2 SVGAGI. CDR3 coding DNA: TGTGCCAGCGGGCCCTCCGGGGGTTGGGAGGAAAAACTGTTTTTT. Residues: CASGPSGGWEEKLFF.

The CDR3 bases are TGTGCCAGCAGTGATGGGGGGGGAGTTTATAATTCACCCCTCCACTTT. Protein product: CASSDGGGVYNSPLHF. The V call is TRBV2, the J call TRBJ1-6, with D tentatively TRBD1 (5 bases). The CDR3 extends over 16 amino acids. V was shortened by 3 bases and J by 4 bases, with 13 bases between the two germline ends. The germline V gene encodes CDR1 SNHLY and CDR2 FYNNEI.

The rearrangement uses TRBV7-3 and TRBJ2-5, with 14 bases matching TRBD2. The CDR3 extends over 17 amino acids. The germline CDR1 and CDR2 sequences are SGHTA and FQGTGA. Losses at the gene ends were 4 bases for V and 5 bases for J; bases not matched to a gene: 9. The CDR3 coding sequence is TGTGCCAGCAGCTCTGGGACTAGCGGGAGAGGTGGCGAGACCCAGTACTTC. Protein: CASSSGTSGRGGETQYF.

The V call is TRBV7-9, the J call TRBJ1-2; D gene ambiguous. The CDR3 totals 15 residues. Deletions cut 6 bases from V and 6 bases from J, with 20 bases between. Germline CDR1 SEHNR, CDR2 FQNEAQ (reference sequence). The chain's CDR3 is CASSIIAHREDGYTF. The CDR3 nucleotides are TGTGCCAGCAGTATTATAGCACACCGTGAGGATGGCTACACCTTC.

The chain employs TRBV6-2 or TRBV6-3 and TRBJ2-7; D possibly corresponds to TRBD1 (7 bases). The V and J ends lost 5 bases and 1 base respectively, with 12 bases between them. This CDR3 region has 14 residues. CDR1 is MNHEY, CDR2 SVGEGT, per germline. DNA for the CDR3: TGTGCCAGCAGTCGGGGGACAGCGTCCTACGAGCAGTACTTC. Translation gives CASSRGTASYEQYF.

CDR3 loop: CASSASIDRGYHTEAFF. The CDR3 nucleotides read TGTGCCAGCAGTGCCTCTATCGACAGGGGGTATCACACTGAAGCTTTCTTT. The chain uses TRBV2 and TRBJ1-1; 9 bases map to TRBD1. The CDR3 spans 17 residues. In germline, CDR1 is SNHLY, CDR2 FYNNEI. Trimming cost V 4 bases and J 3 bases; bases outside gene matches: 12.

The chain combines TRBV4-3 with TRBJ2-2; 8 positions match TRBD2. V dropped 5 bases and J dropped 2; count of bases not matched to a gene: 7. Germline V gene lookup returns CDR1 LGHNA and CDR2 YSLEER. The CDR3 runs 16 residues. This CDR3 is CASSMRLARNTGELFF. In DNA form, the CDR3 reads TGCGCCAGCAGCATGAGACTAGCGAGAAACACCGGGGAGCTGTTTTTT.

V usage is TRBV4-2 and J usage is TRBJ1-4; D not resolved. V was pared by 0 bases and J by 0 bases, with 2 bases between. There are 14 residues in the CDR3. Germline V gives CDR1 LGHNA, CDR2 YNFKEQ. The DNA for the CDR3 is TGTGCCAGCAGCCAAGACACAACTAATGAAAAACTGTTTTTT. It translates to CASSQDTTNEKLFF.

On this clone itself: This sample also contains other DNA sequences that code for the same CDR3. V gene TRBV12-3 or TRBV12-4 combines with J gene TRBJ2-7; D is unresolved. The CDR3 loop spans 12 amino acids. Deletions cut 2 bases from V and 4 bases from J, with 6 bases between. Written as DNA, the CDR3 is TGTGCCAGCAGTTTACCCGGGTACGAGCAGTACTTC. Residues: CASSLPGYEQYF.

This chain joins TRBV6-5 and TRBJ2-5, with 7 bases identical to TRBD2. This CDR3 comprises 13 residues. V trimming: 9 bases; J trimming: 4 bases; junction bases outside the gene matches: 8. In germline, CDR1 is MNHEY, CDR2 SVGAGI. The CDR3 DNA follows: TGTGCCAGTGAGCGGGATTGGGGAGAGACCCAGTACTTC. Translation gives CASERDWGETQYF.

The chain combines TRBV14 with TRBJ2-1; perhaps TRBD1 as D (6 bases). V was cut by 2 bases and J by 4 bases, with 12 bases left in between. CDR1 is SGHDN and CDR2 is FVKESK in the germline V gene. The CDR3 has 15 residues. The CDR3 region is CASSQQTGFYNEQFF. CDR3 in DNA: TGTGCCAGCAGCCAACAAACAGGGTTTTACAATGAGCAGTTCTTC.

The V call is TRBV30, the J call TRBJ1-1, with D hard to call. The germline V gene has CDR1 GTSNPN and CDR2 SVGIG (reference sequence). Deletions cut 2 bases from V and 10 bases from J, with 14 bases between. The CDR3 runs 12 residues. The CDR3 nucleotides are TGTGCCTGGAGTCTTTCGCGAGAGGGAGCTTTCTTT. Translation: CAWSLSREGAFF.

This clone was observed once. The rearrangement joins TRBV4-2 to TRBJ2-5; TRBD2 aligns across 9 bases. J lost 5 bases, V lost 0 bases, and 7 bases had no gene match. This CDR3 comprises 16 residues. Per the germline V gene, CDR1 is LGHNA and CDR2 is YNFKEQ. This CDR3 is CASSQESAGGPETQYF. The CDR3 DNA reads as TGTGCCAGCAGCCAAGAGAGCGCGGGAGGGCCGGAGACCCAGTACTTC.

The chain joins TRBV19 to TRBJ1-2; tentative D call: TRBD1 (6 bases). V was trimmed by 7 bases and J by 7 bases, leaving 22 bases between them. The CDR3 loop spans 15 amino acids. The germline CDR1 and CDR2 sequences are LNHDA and SQIVND (reference sequence). Here the CDR3 reads CASTPARAGVAGYTF. CDR3 DNA sequence: TGTGCCAGTACCCCGGCGAGGGCAGGGGTTGCTGGCTACACCTTC. The full variable domain, in which reference TRBV19 and TRBJ1-2 provide the parts outside the CDR3, is DGGITQSPKYLFRKEGQNVTLSCEQNLNHDAMYWYRQDPGQGLRLIYYSQIVNDFQKGDIAEGYSVSREKKESFPLTVTSAQKNPTAFYLCASTPARAGVAGYTFGSGTRLTVV.

This chain connects TRBV10-3 to TRBJ2-3; 12 nucleotides match TRBD2. The germline V gene has CDR1 ENHRY and CDR2 SYGVKD. The CDR3 is 14 amino acids. The ends lost 10 bases at V and 3 bases at J; junction bases unmatched: 5. The CDR3 loop reads CATRLAGETDTQYF. As DNA, the CDR3 is TGTGCCACCCGACTAGCGGGAGAAACAGATACGCAGTATTTT.

The genes are TRBV21-1 and TRBJ2-7; the tabulated D call, TRBD2, remains unverified against the DNA. TRBV21-1 corresponds to a pseudogene. The CDR3 contains 16 residues. The CDR3 bases are TGTGCCGACGCCCTGGGGGGGCGGGAGACCAACTACGAGCAGTACTTC. It translates to CADALGGRETNYEQYF.

The V gene is TRBV2, the J gene TRBJ2-5; D may be TRBD2 (5 bases). Trimming took 8 bases from V and 1 from J, leaving 17 bases between them. Per the germline V gene, CDR1 is SNHLY and CDR2 is FYNNEI. The CDR3 totals 15 residues. DNA of the CDR3: TGTGCCAGCTATCCACTAGAACGACCCCAAGAGACCCAGTACTTC. This encodes CASYPLERPQETQYF.